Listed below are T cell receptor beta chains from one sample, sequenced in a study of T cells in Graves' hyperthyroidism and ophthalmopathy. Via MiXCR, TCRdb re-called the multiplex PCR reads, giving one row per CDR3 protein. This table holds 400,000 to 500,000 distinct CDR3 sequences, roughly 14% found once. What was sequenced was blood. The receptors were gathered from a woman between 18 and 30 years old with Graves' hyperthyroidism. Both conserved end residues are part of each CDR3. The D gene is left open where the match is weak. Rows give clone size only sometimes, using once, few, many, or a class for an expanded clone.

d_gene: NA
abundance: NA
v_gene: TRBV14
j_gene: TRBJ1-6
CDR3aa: CASSLHLGNSPLHF
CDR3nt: TGTGCCAGCAGTCTTCACCTAGGGAATTCACCCCTCCACTTT

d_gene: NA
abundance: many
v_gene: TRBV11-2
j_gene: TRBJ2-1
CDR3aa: CASSLEGGSVDEQFF
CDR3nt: TGTGCCAGCAGCTTAGAAGGAGGGAGTGTAGATGAGCAGTTCTTC

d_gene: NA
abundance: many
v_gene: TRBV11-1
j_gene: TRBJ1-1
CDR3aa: CASSPHLGGTEAFF
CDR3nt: TGTGCCAGCAGCCCCCATTTGGGGGGCACTGAAGCTTTCTTT

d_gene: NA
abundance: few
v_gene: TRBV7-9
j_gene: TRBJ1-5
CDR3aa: CASSTAGTDNQPQHF
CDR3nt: TGTGCCAGCAGTACAGCCGGGACGGACAATCAGCCCCAGCATTTT

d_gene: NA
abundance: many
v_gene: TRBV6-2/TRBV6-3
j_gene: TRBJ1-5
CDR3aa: CASSYLVIRGTGNQPQHF
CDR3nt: TGTGCCAGCAGTTACCTCGTGATCAGGGGCACGGGCAATCAGCCCCAGCATTTT

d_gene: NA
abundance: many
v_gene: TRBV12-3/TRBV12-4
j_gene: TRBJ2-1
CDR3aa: CASSFSAVEQFF
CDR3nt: TGTGCCAGCAGTTTTTCGGCGGTTGAGCAGTTCTTC

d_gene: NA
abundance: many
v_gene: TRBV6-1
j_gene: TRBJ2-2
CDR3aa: CASRVGTGGELFF
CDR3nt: TGTGCCAGCAGGGTGGGGACCGGCGGGGAGCTGTTTTTT

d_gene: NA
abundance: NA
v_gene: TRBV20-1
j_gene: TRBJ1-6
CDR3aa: CSGRGAWDSPLHF
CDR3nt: TGCAGTGGACGGGGAGCTTGGGATTCACCCCTCCACTTT

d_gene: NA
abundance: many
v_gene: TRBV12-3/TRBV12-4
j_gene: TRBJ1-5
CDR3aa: CASSGGSHQPQHF
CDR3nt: TGTGCCAGCAGTGGCGGGAGCCATCAGCCCCAGCATTTT

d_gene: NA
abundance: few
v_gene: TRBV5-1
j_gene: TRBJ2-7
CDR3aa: CASSLVESYEQYF
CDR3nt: TGCGCCAGCAGCTTGGTCGAGTCCTACGAGCAGTACTTC

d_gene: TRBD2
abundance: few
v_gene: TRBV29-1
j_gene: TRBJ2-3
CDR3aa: CSVPGTSGIWPDTQYF
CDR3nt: TGCAGCGTTCCCGGGACTAGCGGGATTTGGCCAGATACGCAGTATTTT

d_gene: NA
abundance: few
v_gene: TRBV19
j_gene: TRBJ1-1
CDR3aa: CASSITGGYSEAFF
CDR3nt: TGTGCCAGTAGTATAACCGGCGGCTACTCTGAAGCTTTCTTT